The 6 T cell receptor beta chains below were found in one sample sequenced in a study of OX40 agonist ivuxolimab in advanced cancers. The library relied on the immunoSEQ multiplex PCR assay. Held by TCRdb, this immuneACCESS table contains in-frame sequences only and omits some clones. Under half of the omission traces to an unresolved V gene where checked; the cause of the rest is unknown. The sample profile shows some 39,000 clones; approximately 87% of them were found once. The top ten hold under 4% of the sample. Here the sequenced sample was CD4+ or CD8+ T cells sorted from blood, taken in a trial of the OX40 agonist ivuxolimab. Receptors originate from an adult with an advanced solid tumor such as melanoma, head and neck, liver or kidney cancer.

This clone was picked up a small number of times. The chain carries TRBV28 and TRBJ1-1, with D maybe TRBD1 (5 bases). Germline-derived CDR1 and CDR2 are MDHEN and SYDVKM. Trimming stripped 7 bases from V and 8 bases from J, with 17 bases between. CDR3 length: 13 amino acids. The CDR3 loop reads CASILSPGYEAFF. CDR3 nucleotide sequence: TGTGCCAGCATCCTATCCCCAGGGTACGAAGCTTTCTTT.

The chain couples TRBV28 to TRBJ2-3; D may be TRBD1 (5 bases). V dropped 2 bases and J dropped 4 bases, with 16 bases sitting between them. Germline V gene data show CDR1 as MDHEN and CDR2 as SYDVKM. This CDR3 spans 16 amino acids. The DNA of the CDR3 is TGTGCCAGCAGTTTACCGGCTGCAGGGCGTGCAGATACGCAGTATTTT. This codes for CASSLPAAGRADTQYF.

The V call is TRBV28, the J call TRBJ2-3; 8 nucleotides line up with TRBD2. CDR1 MDHEN and CDR2 SYDVKM come from the germline V gene. The CDR3 covers 15 residues. The V gene end was trimmed by 6 bases and the J gene end by 6 bases; junction bases not matched to a gene: 11. DNA of the CDR3: TGTGCCAGCAGCCCCCACGAAGCGGGAGCGGATACGCAGTATTTT. Encoded protein: CASSPHEAGADTQYF.

This chain connects TRBV2 to TRBJ1-1; D uncertain. The germline V and J ends were trimmed by 2 bases and 3 bases, with 4 bases remaining between them. CDR1 and CDR2 (germline): SNHLY, FYNNEI. The CDR3 spans 12 residues. The CDR3 sequence: CASSEWDTEAFF. CDR3 nucleotides: TGTGCCAGCAGTGAATGGGACACTGAAGCTTTCTTT. Full variable domain (rest looked up from reference TRBV2 and TRBJ1-1): EPEVTQTPSHQVTQMGQEVILRCVPISNHLYFYWYRQILGQKVEFLVSFYNNEISEKSEIFDDQFSVERPDGSNFTLKIRSTKLEDSAMYFCASSEWDTEAFFGQGTRLTVV.

The chain couples TRBV28 to TRBJ2-7; 7 bases match TRBD2. CDR1 and CDR2 from the germline V gene are MDHEN and SYDVKM. With V trimmed by 5 bases and J by 4 bases, 17 bases remained unmatched. The CDR3 runs to 17 residues. The CDR3 protein is CASSEGIYAGAIYEQYF. In nucleotides, the CDR3 is TGTGCCAGCAGTGAAGGCATTTACGCGGGAGCGATATACGAGCAGTACTTC.

The chain links TRBV6-1 to TRBJ1-6; D is undetermined. V was shortened by 1 base and J by 5 bases, with 6 bases between the two germline ends. The V gene's germline CDR1 is MNHNS and CDR2 SASEGT. This CDR3 is built from 14 residues. CDR3 amino acids: CASSEVHNNSPLHF. DNA of the CDR3: TGTGCCAGCAGTGAAGTGCATAATAATTCACCCCTCCACTTT.